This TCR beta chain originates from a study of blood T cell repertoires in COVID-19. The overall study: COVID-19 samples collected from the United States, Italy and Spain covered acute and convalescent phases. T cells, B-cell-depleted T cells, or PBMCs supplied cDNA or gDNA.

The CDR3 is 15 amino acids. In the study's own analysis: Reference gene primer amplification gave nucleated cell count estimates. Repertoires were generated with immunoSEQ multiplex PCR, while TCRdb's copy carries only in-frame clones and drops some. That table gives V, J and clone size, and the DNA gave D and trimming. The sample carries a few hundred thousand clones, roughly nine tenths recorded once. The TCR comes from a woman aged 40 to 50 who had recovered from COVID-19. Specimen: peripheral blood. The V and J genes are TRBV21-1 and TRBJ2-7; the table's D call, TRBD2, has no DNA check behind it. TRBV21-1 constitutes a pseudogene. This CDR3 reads CASSKVLAGNYEQYF. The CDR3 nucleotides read TGTGCCAGCAGCAAGGTACTAGCGGGAAACTACGAGCAGTACTTC.